A selection of T cell receptor beta chains follows, all from one sample in a study of T cells in localized non-small cell lung cancer. The method was immunoSEQ multiplex PCR; TCRdb's version includes in-frame clones alone and lacks a portion of them. The repertoire holds around 30,000 clones, with approximately 94% as singletons. Here the sequenced sample was peripheral blood, taken before any cancer treatment. The receptors originated from a woman aged 35 to 70 with stage I lung adenocarcinoma. The CDR3 runs from the conserved cysteine through the conserved F or W. A D gene is named only where the DNA matches it firmly. Clone size, where shown, is once, few, many, or a class for clones that have expanded.

len: 15; abundance: NA; v_gene: TRBV4-3; j_gene: TRBJ1-3; d_gene: TRBD1; CDR3aa: CASQNHRGAGNTIYF; CDR3nt: TGCGCCAGCCAAAACCACAGGGGAGCTGGAAACACCATATATTTT
len: 14; abundance: NA; v_gene: TRBV4-1; j_gene: TRBJ1-3; d_gene: NA; CDR3aa: CASSQVRSGNTIYF; CDR3nt: TGCGCCAGCAGCCAAGTGAGATCCGGAAACACCATATATTTT
len: 14; abundance: NA; v_gene: TRBV27; j_gene: TRBJ1-2; d_gene: NA; CDR3aa: CASSLSDRNYGYTF; CDR3nt: TGTGCCAGCAGTTTATCCGACAGGAACTATGGCTACACCTTC
len: 15; abundance: NA; v_gene: TRBV18; j_gene: TRBJ2-3; d_gene: NA; CDR3aa: CASSPDRSSTDTQYF; CDR3nt: TGTGCCAGCTCACCGGACCGGAGCAGCACAGATACGCAGTATTTT
len: 17; abundance: NA; v_gene: TRBV28; j_gene: TRBJ1-2; d_gene: TRBD1; CDR3aa: CASSSMLLGQGDYGYTF; CDR3nt: TGTGCCAGCAGTTCAATGTTGTTGGGACAGGGGGACTATGGCTACACCTTC
len: 15; abundance: NA; v_gene: TRBV19; j_gene: TRBJ1-6; d_gene: TRBD1; CDR3aa: CASSGPGQGNSPLHF; CDR3nt: TGTGCCAGTTCGGGACCGGGACAGGGTAATTCACCCCTCCACTTT
len: 13; abundance: NA; v_gene: TRBV5-1; j_gene: TRBJ2-7; d_gene: TRBD1; CDR3aa: CASNYRGDDEQYF; CDR3nt: TGCGCCAGCAATTACAGGGGTGACGACGAGCAGTACTTC
len: 15; abundance: NA; v_gene: TRBV9; j_gene: TRBJ2-1; d_gene: TRBD2; CDR3aa: CASSLRDYTYNEQFF; CDR3nt: TGTGCCAGCAGCCTCCGGGACTACACCTACAATGAGCAGTTCTTC
len: 15; abundance: NA; v_gene: TRBV28; j_gene: TRBJ2-1; d_gene: NA; CDR3aa: CASSLWAGLGNEQFF; CDR3nt: TGTGCCAGCAGTTTATGGGCAGGGTTAGGCAATGAGCAGTTCTTC
len: 15; abundance: NA; v_gene: TRBV5-4; j_gene: TRBJ1-3; d_gene: TRBD1; CDR3aa: CASSLDRGLGNTIYF; CDR3nt: TGTGCCAGCAGCTTAGATAGGGGGCTTGGAAACACCATATATTTT
len: 15; abundance: NA; v_gene: TRBV5-8; j_gene: TRBJ1-5; d_gene: NA; CDR3aa: CASSFTGVRNQPQHF; CDR3nt: TGTGCCAGCAGCTTTACCGGGGTGCGCAATCAGCCCCAGCATTTT
len: 14; abundance: NA; v_gene: TRBV7-2; j_gene: TRBJ1-5; d_gene: NA; CDR3aa: CASTPGQIYQPQHF; CDR3nt: TGTGCCAGCACCCCCGGACAGATTTATCAGCCCCAGCATTTT
len: 12; abundance: NA; v_gene: TRBV7-7; j_gene: TRBJ1-1; d_gene: NA; CDR3aa: CASSLNCTEAFF; CDR3nt: TGTGCTAGCAGCTTAAATTGCACTGAAGCTTTCTTT
len: 15; abundance: NA; v_gene: TRBV27; j_gene: TRBJ1-4; d_gene: TRBD1; CDR3aa: CASRYRGSTNEKLFF; CDR3nt: TGTGCCAGCAGATACAGGGGCTCCACTAATGAAAAACTGTTTTTT
len: 15; abundance: NA; v_gene: TRBV6-5; j_gene: TRBJ2-1; d_gene: NA; CDR3aa: CASSPTGRAVNEQFF; CDR3nt: TGTGCCAGCAGCCCAACAGGAAGGGCGGTCAATGAGCAGTTCTTC
len: 17; abundance: NA; v_gene: TRBV4-3; j_gene: TRBJ2-7; d_gene: TRBD2; CDR3aa: CASSHERQTSGSYEQYF; CDR3nt: TGCGCCAGCAGCCATGAACGCCAGACTAGCGGTTCCTACGAGCAGTACTTC
len: 12; abundance: NA; v_gene: TRBV2; j_gene: TRBJ2-5; d_gene: NA; CDR3aa: CASSEVRETQYF; CDR3nt: TGTGCCAGCAGTGAAGTGCGGGAGACCCAGTACTTC
len: 17; abundance: NA; v_gene: TRBV4-3; j_gene: TRBJ1-1; d_gene: TRBD1; CDR3aa: CASSQDLTGGAGLEAFF; CDR3nt: TGCGCCAGCAGCCAAGATCTGACAGGGGGCGCGGGATTAGAAGCTTTCTTT
len: 15; abundance: NA; v_gene: TRBV7-2; j_gene: TRBJ1-2; d_gene: TRBD1; CDR3aa: CASSLDRGLTYGYTF; CDR3nt: TGTGCCAGCAGCTTAGACAGGGGGCTTACCTATGGCTACACCTTC
len: 14; abundance: NA; v_gene: TRBV5-1; j_gene: TRBJ2-2; d_gene: NA; CDR3aa: CASSLPGVSGELFF; CDR3nt: TGCGCCAGCAGCTTACCAGGGGTATCCGGGGAGCTGTTTTTT
len: 13; abundance: NA; v_gene: TRBV11-2; j_gene: TRBJ1-1; d_gene: NA; CDR3aa: CASSPRPRTEAFF; CDR3nt: TGTGCCAGCAGCCCTCGTCCTCGGACTGAAGCTTTCTTT
len: 15; abundance: NA; v_gene: TRBV4-3; j_gene: TRBJ2-4; d_gene: TRBD2; CDR3aa: CASSQDESGGNIQYF; CDR3nt: TGCGCCAGCAGCCAAGATGAGAGCGGGGGAAACATTCAGTACTTC
len: 13; abundance: NA; v_gene: TRBV11-2; j_gene: TRBJ2-1; d_gene: NA; CDR3aa: CASSLGRHDGQFF; CDR3nt: TGTGCCAGCAGCTTAGGAAGACATGATGGGCAGTTCTTC
len: 13; abundance: NA; v_gene: TRBV7-6; j_gene: TRBJ1-1; d_gene: NA; CDR3aa: CASSLAGITEAFF; CDR3nt: TGTGCCAGCAGCTTAGCAGGAATCACTGAAGCTTTCTTT
len: 13; abundance: NA; v_gene: TRBV19; j_gene: TRBJ1-1; d_gene: NA; CDR3aa: CASSFVPNTEAFF; CDR3nt: TGTGCCAGTAGTTTTGTCCCGAACACTGAAGCTTTCTTT
len: 16; abundance: NA; v_gene: TRBV6-5; j_gene: TRBJ2-6; d_gene: NA; CDR3aa: CASRYPGDPGANVLTF; CDR3nt: TGTGCCAGCAGGTACCCAGGGGACCCTGGGGCCAACGTCCTGACTTTC
len: 12; abundance: NA; v_gene: TRBV5-1; j_gene: TRBJ1-2; d_gene: NA; CDR3aa: CASSIDSYGYTF; CDR3nt: TGCGCCAGCAGCATAGACAGCTATGGCTACACCTTC
len: 15; abundance: NA; v_gene: TRBV19; j_gene: TRBJ1-1; d_gene: TRBD1; CDR3aa: CASRQGRAMNTEAFF; CDR3nt: TGTGCCAGTAGACAGGGGAGGGCTATGAACACTGAAGCTTTCTTT
len: 16; abundance: NA; v_gene: TRBV18; j_gene: TRBJ1-1; d_gene: TRBD1; CDR3aa: CASSPLSQGVSTEAFF; CDR3nt: TGTGCCAGCTCACCACTCTCACAGGGGGTGAGCACTGAAGCTTTCTTT
len: 16; abundance: NA; v_gene: TRBV15; j_gene: TRBJ1-4; d_gene: NA; CDR3aa: CATLKADRTTNEKLFF; CDR3nt: TGTGCCACCCTAAAAGCGGACCGGACAACTAATGAAAAACTGTTTTTT
len: 18; abundance: once; v_gene: TRBV18; j_gene: TRBJ2-1; d_gene: TRBD2; CDR3aa: CASSPLTSGGQSYNEQFF; CDR3nt: TGTGCCAGCTCACCATTGACTAGCGGGGGGCAGTCCTACAATGAGCAGTTCTTC
len: 15; abundance: NA; v_gene: TRBV4-2; j_gene: TRBJ2-3; d_gene: TRBD2; CDR3aa: CASSQEAGGPDTQYF; CDR3nt: TGTGCCAGCAGCCAAGAGGCGGGGGGACCAGATACGCAGTATTTT
len: 17; abundance: NA; v_gene: TRBV10-3; j_gene: TRBJ2-5; d_gene: NA; CDR3aa: CAISESRGTVPKETQYF; CDR3nt: TGTGCCATCAGTGAGTCGAGAGGTACAGTACCAAAAGAGACCCAGTACTTC
len: 16; abundance: NA; v_gene: TRBV7-9; j_gene: TRBJ2-2; d_gene: TRBD1; CDR3aa: CASSPTGLGYTGELFF; CDR3nt: TGTGCCAGCAGCCCGACAGGGTTGGGTTACACCGGGGAGCTGTTTTTT
len: 16; abundance: NA; v_gene: TRBV5-1; j_gene: TRBJ1-1; d_gene: TRBD1; CDR3aa: CASSSGQGAKNTEAFF; CDR3nt: TGCGCCAGCAGCTCCGGACAGGGGGCGAAGAACACTGAAGCTTTCTTT
len: 16; abundance: NA; v_gene: TRBV7-6; j_gene: TRBJ2-1; d_gene: NA; CDR3aa: CASSLVSSQSPNEQFF; CDR3nt: TGTGCCAGCAGCTTAGTATCCAGTCAATCCCCCAATGAGCAGTTCTTC
len: 13; abundance: NA; v_gene: TRBV19; j_gene: TRBJ2-5; d_gene: TRBD1; CDR3aa: CASSKDRGETQYF; CDR3nt: TGTGCCAGTAGTAAAGACAGGGGAGAGACCCAGTACTTC
len: 12; abundance: once; v_gene: TRBV14; j_gene: TRBJ1-2; d_gene: NA; CDR3aa: CASSADNYGYTF; CDR3nt: TGTGCCAGCAGCGCGGATAACTATGGCTACACCTTC
len: 17; abundance: once; v_gene: TRBV5-6; j_gene: TRBJ1-5; d_gene: TRBD1; CDR3aa: CASSSDRDRRLNQPQHF; CDR3nt: TGTGCCAGCAGCTCGGACCGGGACAGACGACTCAATCAGCCCCAGCATTTT
len: 14; abundance: NA; v_gene: TRBV19; j_gene: TRBJ1-5; d_gene: NA; CDR3aa: CASTWIHSNQPQHF; CDR3nt: TGTGCCAGTACATGGATACATAGCAATCAGCCCCAGCATTTT
len: 14; abundance: NA; v_gene: TRBV19; j_gene: TRBJ2-5; d_gene: NA; CDR3aa: CASSNRDFQETQYF; CDR3nt: TGTGCCAGTAGTAACCGGGACTTCCAAGAGACCCAGTACTTC
len: 15; abundance: NA; v_gene: TRBV6-5; j_gene: TRBJ1-4; d_gene: TRBD1; CDR3aa: CASSYSGQGYEKLFF; CDR3nt: TGTGCCAGCAGTTACTCTGGACAGGGTTATGAAAAACTGTTTTTT
len: 16; abundance: once; v_gene: TRBV2; j_gene: TRBJ2-7; d_gene: TRBD1; CDR3aa: CASSVPRDRATYEQYF; CDR3nt: TGTGCCAGCAGTGTACCGCGCGACAGGGCGACCTACGAGCAGTACTTC
len: 15; abundance: NA; v_gene: TRBV15; j_gene: TRBJ1-1; d_gene: TRBD1; CDR3aa: CATSRDKAGGTEAFF; CDR3nt: TGTGCCACCAGCAGAGATAAGGCAGGGGGCACTGAAGCTTTCTTT
len: 11; abundance: NA; v_gene: TRBV4-1; j_gene: TRBJ1-1; d_gene: NA; CDR3aa: CASRGQTDAFF; CDR3nt: TGCGCCAGCAGGGGACAAACTGACGCTTTCTTT
len: 13; abundance: NA; v_gene: TRBV6-5; j_gene: TRBJ1-6; d_gene: NA; CDR3aa: CASSLVEGSPLHF; CDR3nt: TGTGCCAGCAGCCTCGTCGAGGGTTCACCCCTCCACTTT
len: 16; abundance: NA; v_gene: TRBV5-1; j_gene: TRBJ2-5; d_gene: NA; CDR3aa: CASSPTVARVRETQYF; CDR3nt: TGCGCCAGCAGCCCCACAGTCGCGCGGGTAAGAGAGACCCAGTACTTC
len: 16; abundance: NA; v_gene: TRBV28; j_gene: TRBJ2-2; d_gene: NA; CDR3aa: CVRNPVGASNTGELFF; CDR3nt: TGTGTGCGGAACCCGGTGGGAGCCTCGAACACCGGGGAGCTGTTTTTT
len: 17; abundance: NA; v_gene: TRBV2; j_gene: TRBJ2-3; d_gene: TRBD2; CDR3aa: CASSEGTSDWNLDTQYF; CDR3nt: TGTGCCAGCAGTGAAGGCACTAGCGATTGGAATCTAGATACGCAGTATTTT
len: 16; abundance: once; v_gene: TRBV4-3; j_gene: TRBJ1-1; d_gene: NA; CDR3aa: CASSQDLTRMNTEAFF; CDR3nt: TGCGCCAGCAGCCAAGATCTTACCAGAATGAACACTGAAGCTTTCTTT
len: 16; abundance: NA; v_gene: TRBV5-1; j_gene: TRBJ2-2; d_gene: TRBD1; CDR3aa: CASSLRQGAGTGELFF; CDR3nt: TGCGCCAGCAGCCTACGACAGGGGGCGGGCACCGGGGAGCTGTTTTTT
len: 15; abundance: few; v_gene: TRBV9; j_gene: TRBJ2-1; d_gene: TRBD1; CDR3aa: CASSHPQGLVEEQFF; CDR3nt: TGTGCCAGCAGCCATCCACAGGGGCTCGTAGAGGAGCAGTTCTTC
len: 19; abundance: NA; v_gene: TRBV18; j_gene: TRBJ2-1; d_gene: TRBD1; CDR3aa: CASSPPLGQGAGSYNEQFF; CDR3nt: TGTGCCAGCTCACCACCGCTGGGACAGGGAGCGGGCTCCTACAATGAGCAGTTCTTC
len: 13; abundance: few; v_gene: TRBV23-1; j_gene: TRBJ2-7; d_gene: TRBD1; CDR3aa: CARAGTGTYEQYF; CDR3nt: TGCGCCAGGGCCGGGACAGGGACCTACGAGCAGTACTTC
len: 14; abundance: NA; v_gene: TRBV10-3; j_gene: TRBJ2-5; d_gene: NA; CDR3aa: CAIGPRTDLQTQYF; CDR3nt: TGTGCCATTGGCCCGAGGACAGACCTACAGACCCAGTACTTC